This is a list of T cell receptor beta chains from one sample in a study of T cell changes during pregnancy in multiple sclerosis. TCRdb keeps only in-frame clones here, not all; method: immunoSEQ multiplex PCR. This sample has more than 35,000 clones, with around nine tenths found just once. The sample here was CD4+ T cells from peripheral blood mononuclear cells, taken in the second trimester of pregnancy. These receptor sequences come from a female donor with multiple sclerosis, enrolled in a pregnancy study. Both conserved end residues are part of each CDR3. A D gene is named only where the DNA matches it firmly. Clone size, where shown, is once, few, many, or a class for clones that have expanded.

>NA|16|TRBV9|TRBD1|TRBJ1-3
TGTGCCAGCAGCGTAGGACGAACAGGGGGCGGAAACACCATATATTTT
CASSVGRTGGGNTIYF
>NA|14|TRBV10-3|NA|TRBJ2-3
TGTGCCATCACTCCAGCGGGCACCACAGATACGCAGTATTTT
CAITPAGTTDTQYF
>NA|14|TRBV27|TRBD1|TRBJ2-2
TGTGCCAGCAAAGGGGGCAGAGCGACCGGGGAGCTGTTTTTT
CASKGGRATGELFF
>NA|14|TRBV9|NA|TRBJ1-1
TGTGCCAGCAGCGTAGACATTCGAAGCACTGAAGCTTTCTTT
CASSVDIRSTEAFF
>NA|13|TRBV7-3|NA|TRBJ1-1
TGTGCCAGCAGCCCACAGGGTGACACTGAAGCTTTCTTT
CASSPQGDTEAFF
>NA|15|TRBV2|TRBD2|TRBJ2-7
TGTGCCAGCAGTGTAGCGGGGCGAAGTTCCTACGAGCAGTACTTC
CASSVAGRSSYEQYF
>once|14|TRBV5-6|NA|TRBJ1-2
TGTGCCAGCAGCTTGCCAGAAGCTAACTATGGCTACACCTTC
CASSLPEANYGYTF
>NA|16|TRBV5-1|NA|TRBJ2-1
TGCGCCAGCAGCTCGGGCACAGGGAGCTCCTACAATGAGCAGTTCTTC
CASSSGTGSSYNEQFF
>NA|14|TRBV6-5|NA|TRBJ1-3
TGTGCCAGCAGCCTTTACGGCTCTGGAAACACCATATATTTT
CASSLYGSGNTIYF
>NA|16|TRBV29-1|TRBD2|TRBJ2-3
TGCAGCGTTGAGGCGCGGGGGTTTTTTGAAACAGATACGCAGTATTTT
CSVEARGFFETDTQYF
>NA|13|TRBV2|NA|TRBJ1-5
TGTGCCAGCAGTGCCAACGAGGAGCAGCCCCAGCATTTT
CASSANEEQPQHF
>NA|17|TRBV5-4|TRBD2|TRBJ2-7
TGTGCCAGCAGCTTTAGGCTAGCGGGGATAACAACCTACGAGCAGTACTTC
CASSFRLAGITTYEQYF
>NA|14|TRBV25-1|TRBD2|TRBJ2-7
TGTGCCAGCAGTGAGAGCGGGGGGGCTTACGAGCAGTACTTC
CASSESGGAYEQYF
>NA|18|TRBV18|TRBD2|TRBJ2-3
TGTGCCAGCTCACCAAGCTTCTATGCTAGCGGAAACACAGATACGCAGTATTTT
CASSPSFYASGNTDTQYF
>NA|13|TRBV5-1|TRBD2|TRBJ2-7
TGCGCCAGCAGCGTAGCGGGGGACTACGAGCAGTACTTC
CASSVAGDYEQYF
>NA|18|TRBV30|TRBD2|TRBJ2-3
TGTGCCTGGAGTGACCGGACTAGCGGCAAATTGGGGTCGGATACGCAGTATTTT
CAWSDRTSGKLGSDTQYF
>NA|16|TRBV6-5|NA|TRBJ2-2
TGTGCCAGCAGTTACTCGGGACATCTTAGCACCGGGGAGCTGTTTTTT
CASSYSGHLSTGELFF
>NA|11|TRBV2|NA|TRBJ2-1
TGTGCCAGCAGCCTGACTGTCGAGCAGTTCTTC
CASSLTVEQFF
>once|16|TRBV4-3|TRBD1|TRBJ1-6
TGCGCCAGCAGCACAAGCCGGGACAGGGTGAACTCACCCCTCCACTTT
CASSTSRDRVNSPLHF
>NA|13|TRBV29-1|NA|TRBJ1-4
TGCAGCGTTGAAGTATTAGGCGGTGAAAAACTGTTTTTT
CSVEVLGGEKLFF
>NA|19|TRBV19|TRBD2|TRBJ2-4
TGTGCCAGTAGTTTAGGACTAGCGGGGGGTGGGTTAGCCAAAAACATTCAGTACTTC
CASSLGLAGGGLAKNIQYF
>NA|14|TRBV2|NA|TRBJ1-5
TGTGCCAGCTCCCAGGAGGGGCTAGGGCAGCCCCAGCATTTT
CASSQEGLGQPQHF
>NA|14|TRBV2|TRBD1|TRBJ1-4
TGTGCCAGCAGTTTAGACAGGGCTTATGAAAAACTGTTTTTT
CASSLDRAYEKLFF
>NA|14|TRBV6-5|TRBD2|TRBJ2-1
TGTGCCAGCAGCCCTAGACTAGCTAAACATGAGCAGTTCTTC
CASSPRLAKHEQFF
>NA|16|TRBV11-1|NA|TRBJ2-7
TGTGCCAGCAGCTTTCCGGCCGGGAGTAACTCCTACGAGCAGTACTTC
CASSFPAGSNSYEQYF
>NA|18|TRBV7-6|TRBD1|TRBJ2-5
TGTGCCAGCAGCCGACCTAAACAGTACCGGGACAGTAAAGAGACCCAGTACTTC
CASSRPKQYRDSKETQYF